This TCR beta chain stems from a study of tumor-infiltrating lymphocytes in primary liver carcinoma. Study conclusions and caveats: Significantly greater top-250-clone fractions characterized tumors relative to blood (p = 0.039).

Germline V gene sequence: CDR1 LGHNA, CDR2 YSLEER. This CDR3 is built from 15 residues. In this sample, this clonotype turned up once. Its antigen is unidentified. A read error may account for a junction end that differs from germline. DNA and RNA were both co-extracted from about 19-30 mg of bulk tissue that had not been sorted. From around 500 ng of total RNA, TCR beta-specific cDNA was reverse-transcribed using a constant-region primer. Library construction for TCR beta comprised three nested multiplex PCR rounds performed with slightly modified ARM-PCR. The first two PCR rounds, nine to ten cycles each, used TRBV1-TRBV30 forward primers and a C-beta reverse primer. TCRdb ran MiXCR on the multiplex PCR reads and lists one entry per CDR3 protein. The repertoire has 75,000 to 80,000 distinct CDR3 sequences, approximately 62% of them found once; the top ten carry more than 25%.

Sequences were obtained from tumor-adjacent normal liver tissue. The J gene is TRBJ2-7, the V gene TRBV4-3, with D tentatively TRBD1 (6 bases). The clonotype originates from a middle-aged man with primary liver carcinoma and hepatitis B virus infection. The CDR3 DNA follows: TGCGCCAGCAGTCAAGAGACGGCAGGGGCCCACGAACAGTACTTC. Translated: CASSQETAGAHEQYF.